In this sample, the clone carrying this T cell receptor beta chain turned up a few times. This specimen comes from a study of blood T cells in healthy people across ages. The authors ran a second PCR of about 6 to 12 cycles using a sample-barcoded 5' primer and a J-beta primer mix. TCRdb passed the 5' RACE reads through MiXCR, listing each CDR3 protein once. This sample has 800,000 or so distinct CDR3 sequences, with about 25% found just once. The CDR3 has 14 amino acids. The V and J ends lost 7 bases and 4 bases respectively, with 14 bases between them. Germline V gives CDR1 SQVTM, CDR2 ANQGSEA. These data were also reused for a study on T cells of mothers and their children.

The sequenced sample was blood. V usage is TRBV29-1 and J usage is TRBJ2-6, with D maybe TRBD1 (5 bases). The receptor was derived from a boy younger than 18 in good health. The chain's CDR3 is CSAMPGSGANVLTF. CDR3 sequence (DNA): TGCAGCGCCATGCCAGGGTCCGGGGCCAACGTCCTGACTTTC.